Listed below are T cell receptor beta chains from one sample, sequenced in a study of vaccination and CD4 T cells after COVID-19. TCRdb reprocessed the PCR reads with MiXCR, giving one entry per CDR3 protein. The table includes about 14,000 distinct CDR3 sequences, 40% to 60% detected once. These receptors have no identified antigens. Sequences were obtained from CD4+ T cells from blood, cultured in vitro. These receptors originate from a human donor who had recovered from COVID-19. Both conserved end residues are part of each CDR3. The D gene is left open where the match is weak. Clone size is not always given. Where it is, it says once, few, many or a class for expanded clones.

J gene	clone size	V gene	D gene	CDR3 protein	CDR3 DNA
TRBJ2-5	-	TRBV12-3/TRBV12-4	-	CASSSRAEGETQYF	TGTGCCAGCAGTTCTCGGGCTGAGGGAGAGACCCAGTACTTC
TRBJ1-4	-	TRBV20-1	-	CSARDPGMGEKLFF	TGCAGTGCTAGAGATCCAGGGATGGGTGAAAAACTGTTTTTT
TRBJ2-2	few	TRBV7-8	-	CASSPEGTPGGELFF	TGTGCCAGCAGCCCAGAAGGCACCCCGGGCGGGGAGCTGTTTTTT
TRBJ1-1	-	TRBV19	-	CASSVYGGETEAFF	TGTGCCAGTAGTGTCTACGGGGGGGAAACTGAAGCTTTCTTT
TRBJ1-2	-	TRBV6-5	-	CASSSLPLYGYTF	TGTGCCAGCAGTTCCCTCCCCCTCTATGGCTACACCTTC
TRBJ2-2	few	TRBV11-2	-	CASSLMAQTNTGELFF	TGTGCCAGCAGCTTAATGGCCCAAACGAACACCGGGGAGCTGTTTTTT
TRBJ1-4	-	TRBV20-1	-	CSARDRGRSEKLFF	TGCAGTGCTAGAGATCGGGGACGTTCTGAAAAACTGTTTTTT
TRBJ1-1	-	TRBV2	-	CASSNRPGTEAFF	TGTGCCAGCAGTAACAGACCGGGCACTGAAGCTTTCTTT
TRBJ2-7	-	TRBV14	-	CASSHPRDSYEQYF	TGTGCCAGCAGCCATCCCCGGGACTCCTACGAGCAGTACTTC
TRBJ1-2	-	TRBV29-1	-	CSGGGGHGYTF	TGCAGCGGTGGTGGGGGACATGGCTACACCTTC
TRBJ2-2	-	TRBV7-7	-	CASSRDLEAGELFF	TGTGCTAGCAGCCGGGACCTTGAGGCCGGGGAGCTGTTTTTT
TRBJ1-5	once	TRBV4-1	TRBD1	CASSQQGQGAEQPQHF	TGCGCCAGCAGCCAACAGGGGCAGGGGGCGGAACAGCCCCAGCATTTT
TRBJ2-3	-	TRBV4-2	-	CASSRGIGDTQYF	TGTGCCAGCAGCCGCGGGATTGGGGATACGCAGTATTTT
TRBJ2-7	-	TRBV20-1	-	CSAAAENRDYEQYF	TGCAGTGCCGCGGCGGAGAATCGAGACTACGAGCAGTACTTC
TRBJ1-1	-	TRBV5-1	-	CASKLNTEAFF	TGCGCCAGCAAGCTAAACACTGAAGCTTTCTTT
TRBJ2-3	once	TRBV5-1	-	CASSLAPPGRTDTQYF	TGCGCCAGCAGCTTGGCCCCCCCTGGTAGGACAGATACGCAGTATTTT
TRBJ1-4	-	TRBV6-1	-	CASSEAQGRYNEKLFF	TGTGCCAGCAGTGAAGCGCAGGGCCGTTATAATGAAAAACTGTTTTTT
TRBJ2-1	-	TRBV5-1	TRBD2	CASSGTSLENEQFF	TGCGCCAGCAGCGGGACTAGCCTTGAGAATGAGCAGTTCTTC
TRBJ1-1	-	TRBV6-5	-	CASSSPQWGTEAFF	TGTGCCAGCAGTTCCCCTCAATGGGGGACTGAAGCTTTCTTT